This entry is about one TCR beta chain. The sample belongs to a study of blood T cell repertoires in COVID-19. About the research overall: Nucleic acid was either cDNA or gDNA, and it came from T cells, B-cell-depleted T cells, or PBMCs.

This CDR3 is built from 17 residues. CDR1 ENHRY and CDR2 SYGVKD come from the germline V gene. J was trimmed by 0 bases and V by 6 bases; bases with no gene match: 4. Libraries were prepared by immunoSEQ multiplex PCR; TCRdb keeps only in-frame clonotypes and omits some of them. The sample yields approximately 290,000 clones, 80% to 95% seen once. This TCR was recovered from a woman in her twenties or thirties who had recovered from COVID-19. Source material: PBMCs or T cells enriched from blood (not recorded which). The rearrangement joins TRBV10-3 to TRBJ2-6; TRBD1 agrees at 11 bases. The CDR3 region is CAISTGTGGSGANVLTF. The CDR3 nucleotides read TGTGCCATCAGCACCGGGACAGGGGGCTCTGGGGCCAACGTCCTGACTTTC.